Listed below are T cell receptor beta chains from one sample, sequenced in a study of T cell repertoires in cytomegalovirus infection. TCRdb re-analysed the reads in MiXCR, keeping a single row per CDR3 protein. This table holds 900,000 to 950,000 distinct CDR3 sequences, less than 35% found once. For these receptors, no antigen is known. Here the sequenced sample was cultured CD8+ T cells from PBMCs, taken from culture after CMV antigen stimulation. These TCRs come from a human donor in good health (CMV status not recorded). Some clones in this sample may be carry-over from other donors' samples. CDR3s include the opening cysteine and the closing phenylalanine or tryptophan. Fields, in order: J gene, D gene, clone size, V gene, CDR3 protein, CDR3 DNA. A D gene is named only where the DNA matches it firmly. Where a row states a size, it is once, few, many or the class of an expanded clone; other rows omit it.

J gene: TRBJ2-7; D gene: TRBD2; clone size: few; V gene: TRBV2; CDR3 protein: CASSERRGGDEQYF; CDR3 DNA: TGTGCCAGCAGTGAGAGGCGGGGGGGCGACGAGCAGTACTTC
J gene: TRBJ2-1; D gene: TRBD2; clone size: many; V gene: TRBV12-3/TRBV12-4; CDR3 protein: CASSPPGLAGGNEQFF; CDR3 DNA: TGTGCCAGCAGTCCTCCCGGACTAGCGGGGGGAAATGAGCAGTTCTTC
J gene: TRBJ2-1; D gene: .; clone size: .; V gene: TRBV6-6; CDR3 protein: CASSNYRTDEQFF; CDR3 DNA: TGTGCCAGCAGTAATTACCGGACCGATGAGCAGTTCTTC
J gene: TRBJ1-5; D gene: .; clone size: .; V gene: TRBV27; CDR3 protein: CASRDDGYSNQPQHF; CDR3 DNA: TGTGCCAGCAGAGATGACGGGTATAGCAATCAGCCCCAGCATTTT
J gene: TRBJ2-7; D gene: TRBD1; clone size: few; V gene: TRBV10-3; CDR3 protein: CAIRTGSYEQYF; CDR3 DNA: TGTGCCATCCGGACAGGGTCCTACGAGCAGTACTTC
J gene: TRBJ2-4; D gene: .; clone size: few; V gene: TRBV6-5; CDR3 protein: CASSYFGWGNIQYF; CDR3 DNA: TGTGCCAGCAGTTACTTTGGGTGGGGCAACATTCAGTACTTC
J gene: TRBJ2-1; D gene: .; clone size: many; V gene: TRBV7-8; CDR3 protein: CASSLRPRGSDEQFF; CDR3 DNA: TGTGCCAGCAGCCTAAGGCCTCGGGGGTCCGATGAGCAGTTCTTC
J gene: TRBJ1-4; D gene: .; clone size: few; V gene: TRBV27; CDR3 protein: CASSPFSGLNEKLFF; CDR3 DNA: TGTGCCAGCAGTCCATTTTCCGGCCTTAATGAAAAACTGTTTTTT
J gene: TRBJ2-3; D gene: .; clone size: .; V gene: TRBV9; CDR3 protein: CASSGHWKAQYF; CDR3 DNA: TGTGCCAGCAGCGGCCACTGGAAGGCGCAGTATTTT
J gene: TRBJ2-3; D gene: TRBD2; clone size: few; V gene: TRBV7-8; CDR3 protein: CASSYSGGSRDTQYF; CDR3 DNA: TGTGCCAGCAGCTACTCGGGGGGGTCGCGGGATACGCAGTATTTT
J gene: TRBJ1-5; D gene: .; clone size: .; V gene: TRBV28; CDR3 protein: CASSLFVGLDQPQHF; CDR3 DNA: TGTGCCAGCAGTTTATTTGTGGGGTTGGATCAGCCCCAGCATTTT
J gene: TRBJ2-2; D gene: .; clone size: .; V gene: TRBV24-1; CDR3 protein: CATSDLTENTGELFF; CDR3 DNA: TGTGCCACCAGTGATTTGACAGAAAACACCGGGGAGCTGTTTTTT
J gene: TRBJ2-1; D gene: TRBD1; clone size: few; V gene: TRBV7-6; CDR3 protein: CASSRPTDREGQGQFF; CDR3 DNA: TGTGCCAGCAGCCGACCTACGGACAGGGAAGGACAGGGGCAGTTCTTC
J gene: TRBJ2-1; D gene: TRBD2; clone size: .; V gene: TRBV20-1; CDR3 protein: CSARILAGNYNEQFF; CDR3 DNA: TGCAGTGCTAGAATACTAGCGGGAAATTACAATGAGCAGTTCTTC
J gene: TRBJ1-1; D gene: .; clone size: many; V gene: TRBV7-2; CDR3 protein: CASSLGRDLLGNTEAFF; CDR3 DNA: TGTGCCAGCAGCTTAGGCAGGGATCTCTTGGGAAACACTGAAGCTTTCTTT
J gene: TRBJ1-3; D gene: TRBD1; clone size: .; V gene: TRBV19; CDR3 protein: CASSRGTGDSGNTIYF; CDR3 DNA: TGTGCCAGTAGCCGGGGGACAGGCGACTCTGGAAACACCATATATTTT
J gene: TRBJ1-1; D gene: .; clone size: .; V gene: TRBV24-1; CDR3 protein: CVSCTGGRSTEAFF; CDR3 DNA: TGTGTCTCCTGTACGGGGGGTAGGAGCACTGAAGCTTTCTTT
J gene: TRBJ1-5; D gene: .; clone size: .; V gene: TRBV27; CDR3 protein: CASSLRQPQHF; CDR3 DNA: TGTGCCAGCAGTTTGAGGCAGCCCCAGCATTTT
J gene: TRBJ1-5; D gene: TRBD1; clone size: .; V gene: TRBV4-2; CDR3 protein: CASSQVGQVMGQPQHF; CDR3 DNA: TGTGCCAGCAGCCAAGTAGGACAGGTGATGGGTCAGCCCCAGCATTTT
J gene: TRBJ1-1; D gene: TRBD1; clone size: .; V gene: TRBV9; CDR3 protein: CASSPKVRAGTGGGTTEAFF; CDR3 DNA: TGTGCCAGCAGCCCCAAAGTTAGGGCCGGGACAGGGGGCGGAACGACTGAAGCTTTCTTT
J gene: TRBJ2-1; D gene: TRBD2; clone size: .; V gene: TRBV5-1; CDR3 protein: CASSLALAGGLDNEQFF; CDR3 DNA: TGCGCCAGCAGCTTGGCACTAGCGGGGGGTCTGGACAATGAGCAGTTCTTC
J gene: TRBJ2-3; D gene: .; clone size: many; V gene: TRBV7-6; CDR3 protein: CASSLGGGVDTQYF; CDR3 DNA: TGTGCCAGCAGTTTGGGAGGCGGGGTAGATACGCAGTATTTT
J gene: TRBJ2-4; D gene: .; clone size: .; V gene: TRBV10-3; CDR3 protein: CAISESWQDRGAKNIQYF; CDR3 DNA: TGTGCCATCAGTGAGTCGTGGCAGGACCGAGGGGCCAAAAACATTCAGTACTTC
J gene: TRBJ2-3; D gene: TRBD1; clone size: few; V gene: TRBV7-9; CDR3 protein: CASSLEGTGTDTQYF; CDR3 DNA: TGTGCCAGCAGCTTAGAAGGGACAGGGACAGATACGCAGTATTTT
J gene: TRBJ1-5; D gene: .; clone size: .; V gene: TRBV4-1; CDR3 protein: CASSHRGEQPQHF; CDR3 DNA: TGCGCCAGCAGCCACAGGGGCGAGCAGCCCCAGCATTTT
J gene: TRBJ2-5; D gene: TRBD2; clone size: once; V gene: TRBV12-3/TRBV12-4; CDR3 protein: CASSFATSGSDNGTQYF; CDR3 DNA: TGTGCCAGCAGTTTCGCTACTAGCGGGAGTGATAACGGGACCCAGTACTTC
J gene: TRBJ1-5; D gene: TRBD1; clone size: many; V gene: TRBV7-2; CDR3 protein: CASSLGTGINQPQHF; CDR3 DNA: TGTGCCAGCAGCTTGGGGACAGGGATCAATCAGCCCCAGCATTTT
J gene: TRBJ2-2; D gene: .; clone size: once; V gene: TRBV4-2; CDR3 protein: CASSPRDHFPNTGELFF; CDR3 DNA: TGTGCCAGCAGCCCCCGGGACCATTTCCCCAACACCGGGGAGCTGTTTTTT
J gene: TRBJ2-2; D gene: TRBD1; clone size: few; V gene: TRBV6-5; CDR3 protein: CASSYVPGQGRTGELFF; CDR3 DNA: TGTGCCAGCAGTTACGTCCCGGGACAGGGGAGAACCGGGGAGCTGTTTTTT
J gene: TRBJ2-1; D gene: TRBD2; clone size: few; V gene: TRBV6-1; CDR3 protein: CASSKGGGHYNEQFF; CDR3 DNA: TGTGCCAGCAGTAAAGGCGGGGGGCACTACAATGAGCAGTTCTTC
J gene: TRBJ2-1; D gene: .; clone size: few; V gene: TRBV4-3; CDR3 protein: CASSQSGAHEQFF; CDR3 DNA: TGCGCCAGCAGCCAATCAGGGGCTCATGAGCAGTTCTTC
J gene: TRBJ2-7; D gene: TRBD1; clone size: .; V gene: TRBV10-3; CDR3 protein: CAINDGSGTGGSLGYEQYF; CDR3 DNA: TGTGCCATCAATGACGGCTCCGGGACAGGGGGGTCTCTAGGCTACGAGCAGTACTTC
J gene: TRBJ1-1; D gene: .; clone size: .; V gene: TRBV12-3/TRBV12-4; CDR3 protein: CASAENTEAFF; CDR3 DNA: TGTGCCAGCGCCGAAAACACTGAAGCTTTCTTT
J gene: TRBJ2-7; D gene: .; clone size: .; V gene: TRBV6-6; CDR3 protein: CASSYSKVPGALADYEQYF; CDR3 DNA: TGTGCCAGCAGTTACTCGAAGGTCCCAGGGGCCCTCGCAGACTACGAGCAGTACTTC
J gene: TRBJ2-1; D gene: TRBD1; clone size: .; V gene: TRBV12-3/TRBV12-4; CDR3 protein: CASRHNRGPYNEQFF; CDR3 DNA: TGTGCCAGCAGGCATAACAGGGGGCCCTACAATGAGCAGTTCTTC
J gene: TRBJ2-3; D gene: TRBD2; clone size: few; V gene: TRBV7-8; CDR3 protein: CASSFLPGGASGGVTDTQYF; CDR3 DNA: TGTGCCAGCAGCTTTTTGCCCGGCGGGGCTAGCGGGGGAGTCACAGATACGCAGTATTTT
J gene: TRBJ1-5; D gene: .; clone size: few; V gene: TRBV12-3/TRBV12-4; CDR3 protein: CASSLTGWNQPQHF; CDR3 DNA: TGTGCCAGCAGTTTAACCGGGTGGAATCAGCCCCAGCATTTT
J gene: TRBJ2-2; D gene: TRBD2; clone size: many; V gene: TRBV7-2; CDR3 protein: CASSSRTSGGRTGELFF; CDR3 DNA: TGTGCCAGCAGCTCCCGAACCTCGGGGGGTCGAACCGGGGAGCTGTTTTTT
J gene: TRBJ2-2; D gene: .; clone size: .; V gene: TRBV20-1; CDR3 protein: CSGRFLGQMNTGELFF; CDR3 DNA: TGCAGTGGAAGGTTTTTAGGGCAGATGAACACCGGGGAGCTGTTTTTT
J gene: TRBJ1-1; D gene: .; clone size: .; V gene: TRBV4-1; CDR3 protein: CASLGRTSGTEAFF; CDR3 DNA: TGCGCCAGCCTAGGCCGGACAAGCGGTACTGAAGCTTTCTTT
J gene: TRBJ1-5; D gene: TRBD1; clone size: few; V gene: TRBV3-1; CDR3 protein: CASSQGQGMGPQHF; CDR3 DNA: TGTGCCAGCAGCCAAGGACAGGGGATGGGGCCCCAGCATTTT
J gene: TRBJ2-7; D gene: .; clone size: many; V gene: TRBV7-8; CDR3 protein: CASSLGSEEQYF; CDR3 DNA: TGTGCCAGCAGTCTGGGGTCCGAGGAGCAGTACTTC
J gene: TRBJ1-4; D gene: .; clone size: few; V gene: TRBV7-6; CDR3 protein: CASSLKTGTRNEKLFF; CDR3 DNA: TGTGCCAGCAGCTTGAAAACAGGGACCAGAAATGAAAAACTGTTTTTT
J gene: TRBJ1-1; D gene: .; clone size: .; V gene: TRBV6-2/TRBV6-3; CDR3 protein: CASSEPRDSGAFF; CDR3 DNA: TGTGCCAGCAGTGAACCTCGGGACTCGGGAGCTTTCTTT
J gene: TRBJ2-2; D gene: .; clone size: .; V gene: TRBV24-1; CDR3 protein: CATSDLEGGTGELFF; CDR3 DNA: TGTGCCACCAGTGACCTGGAGGGGGGCACCGGGGAGCTGTTTTTT
J gene: TRBJ1-2; D gene: .; clone size: few; V gene: TRBV6-2/TRBV6-3; CDR3 protein: CASSFPSGSGYTF; CDR3 DNA: TGTGCCAGCAGTTTCCCCTCCGGGAGCGGCTACACCTTC
J gene: TRBJ1-2; D gene: .; clone size: .; V gene: TRBV4-1; CDR3 protein: CASSQDPPGFRGYTF; CDR3 DNA: TGCGCCAGCAGCCAAGATCCACCGGGCTTTCGAGGCTACACCTTC
J gene: TRBJ2-2; D gene: TRBD2; clone size: .; V gene: TRBV2; CDR3 protein: CASSEGWGGDTGELFF; CDR3 DNA: TGTGCCAGCAGTGAAGGTTGGGGGGGAGACACCGGGGAGCTGTTTTTT
J gene: TRBJ2-2; D gene: .; clone size: .; V gene: TRBV7-9; CDR3 protein: CAPRPGELFF; CDR3 DNA: TGTGCCCCCCGGCCCGGGGAGCTGTTTTTT
J gene: TRBJ1-1; D gene: TRBD1; clone size: .; V gene: TRBV9; CDR3 protein: CASSGQGTNTEAFF; CDR3 DNA: TGTGCCAGCAGCGGACAGGGGACGAACACTGAAGCTTTCTTT
J gene: TRBJ1-6; D gene: .; clone size: many; V gene: TRBV7-9; CDR3 protein: CASSLEGNSPLHF; CDR3 DNA: TGTGCCAGCAGCTTAGAGGGGAATTCACCCCTCCACTTT
J gene: TRBJ1-5; D gene: .; clone size: .; V gene: TRBV27; CDR3 protein: CASSPAPASGQRVKQPQHF; CDR3 DNA: TGTGCCAGCAGTCCTGCTCCGGCTTCGGGGCAGCGGGTAAAACAGCCCCAGCATTTT
J gene: TRBJ2-3; D gene: TRBD2; clone size: .; V gene: TRBV7-9; CDR3 protein: CAGERGGATDTQYF; CDR3 DNA: TGTGCCGGGGAGCGCGGGGGGGCAACAGATACGCAGTATTTT
J gene: TRBJ1-2; D gene: TRBD1; clone size: few; V gene: TRBV9; CDR3 protein: CASSAGTGDGYTF; CDR3 DNA: TGTGCCAGCAGCGCCGGGACAGGGGATGGCTACACCTTC
J gene: TRBJ1-1; D gene: .; clone size: few; V gene: TRBV19; CDR3 protein: CASMPGPMNTEAFF; CDR3 DNA: TGTGCCAGTATGCCAGGGCCTATGAACACTGAAGCTTTCTTT